The 31 T cell receptor beta chains reported below all come from one sample, sequenced in a study of early T cells in non-severe SARS-CoV-2 infection. TCRdb re-derived calls from the 5' RACE reads in MiXCR, one entry per CDR3 protein. In the table there are under 85,000 distinct CDR3 sequences, 9.5% to 13% of which are singletons. The sequenced sample consisted of whole blood. Receptor source: an adult who was a healthcare worker with PCR-confirmed SARS-CoV-2 infection or an uninfected control (not recorded which).

The V gene is TRBV7-3, the J gene TRBJ1-2, with unresolved D. This CDR3 has 14 amino acids. The V gene lost 0 bases and the J gene lost 6 bases, with 11 bases spanning the gap. Germline lookup yields CDR1 SGHTA and CDR2 FQGTGA. CDR3 sequence (DNA): TGTGCCAGCAGCTTAACGGGTGACAAAGATGGCTACACCTTC. Its translation is CASSLTGDKDGYTF.

This rearrangement joins TRBV20-1 to TRBJ1-3; 7 nucleotides match TRBD1. From germline, CDR1 is DFQATT and CDR2 SNEGSKA (reference sequence). This CDR3 spans 15 amino acids. Trimming at V came to 5 bases and at J to 4 bases, leaving 11 bases not matched to a gene. This CDR3 is CSASSYRGWGNTIYF. CDR3 DNA: TGCAGTGCTTCTTCTTACAGGGGTTGGGGAAACACCATATATTTT.

This clonotype came up many times. The chain links TRBV10-3 to TRBJ2-2; 9 bases are a match to TRBD1. V shed 4 bases, J shed 4 bases, and the junction held 4 bases outside the gene matches. The CDR3 has 15 amino acids. Per the germline V gene, CDR1 is ENHRY and CDR2 is SYGVKD. The CDR3: CAISVGTGTTGELFF. The CDR3 coding sequence is TGTGCCATCAGTGTTGGGACAGGGACCACCGGGGAGCTGTTTTTT.

In this sample, this clonotype turned up many times. The chain uses TRBV25-1 and TRBJ2-6; D is ambiguous. The V and J ends lost 3 bases and 3 bases respectively, with 3 bases between them. CDR1 is MGHDK, CDR2 SYGVNS, per germline. The CDR3 runs to 13 residues. CDR3 bases: TGTGCCAGCAGTGATGTTGGGGCCAACGTCCTGACTTTC. As protein: CASSDVGANVLTF.

V and J are TRBV29-1 and TRBJ2-5; the match to TRBD2 covers 11 bases. Germline V lookup: CDR1 SQVTM, CDR2 ANQGSEA. V was clipped by 6 bases and J by 5 bases; unmatched bases: 2. The CDR3 runs to 12 residues. The CDR3, as DNA: TGCAGCGTGAGACTAGCGGGGGAGACCCAGTACTTC. Translating gives CSVRLAGETQYF. Looking up the rest from reference TRBV29-1 and TRBJ2-5 gives the full variable domain: SAVISQKPSRDICQRGTSLTIQCQVDSQVTMMFWYRQQPGQSLTLIATANQGSEATYESGFVIDKFPISRPNLTFSTLTVSNMSPEDSSIYLCSVRLAGETQYFGPGTRLLVL.

This clonotype occurred many times. V and J are TRBV19 and TRBJ2-1; 7 nucleotides line up with TRBD1. This CDR3 comprises 14 residues. Unmatched junction bases numbered 11, after V lost 9 bases and J lost 6 bases. CDR1 is LNHDA, CDR2 SQIVND, per germline (reference sequence). The CDR3 region has the DNA TGTGCCAGCAACGACAGGGCTGGGCGCAATGAGCAGTTCTTC. Protein: CASNDRAGRNEQFF.

The table lists this clonotype with a few counts. This rearrangement joins TRBV5-6 to TRBJ2-1; the match to TRBD2 covers 12 bases. CDR3 length equals 13 residues. V lost 3 bases to trimming and J lost 9 bases; unmatched junction nucleotides: 1. Germline V gene sequence: CDR1 SGHDT, CDR2 YYEEEE. The CDR3 loop is CASSSSGGAEQFF. CDR3 DNA: TGTGCCAGCAGCTCTAGCGGGGGGGCTGAGCAGTTCTTC.

To note about this clonotype: This may be a read error, as it is one base from a much larger clone. The chain links TRBV14 to TRBJ2-7; no clear D gene. The CDR3 length is 14 residues. CDR1 is SGHDN and CDR2 is FVKESK in the germline V gene. CDR3 sequence reads: CVSSQDLGQVAQYF. Written as DNA, the CDR3 is TGTGTCAGCAGCCAAGATCTCGGCCAAGTGGCGCAGTACTTC.

The sample holds a few counts of this clonotype. The rearrangement joins TRBV27 to TRBJ1-5; D not certain. The V and J ends lost 5 bases and 0 bases respectively, with 14 bases between them. The CDR3 is 16 residues long. CDR1 is MNHEY, CDR2 SMNVEV, per germline (reference sequence). CDR3 coding DNA: TGTGCCAGCAGTCTCCGGCCACCTTATAGCAATCAGCCCCAGCATTTT. Its protein product is CASSLRPPYSNQPQHF.

This clonotype was seen at least ten times. The chain employs TRBV13 and TRBJ2-7, with TRBD2 matching over 7 bases. J lost 4 bases, V lost 3 bases, and 6 bases had no gene match. CDR3 length equals 14 residues. Germline CDR1 reads PRHDT; CDR2 reads FYEKMQ (reference sequence). The CDR3 spells CASSFGGSGYEQYF. The CDR3 nucleotides read TGTGCCAGCAGCTTCGGCGGGAGCGGATACGAGCAGTACTTC.

This clonotype has ten or more counts. V usage is TRBV6-1 and J usage is TRBJ2-4; D unresolved. Trimming took off 1 base at V and 1 base at J, with 8 bases between the two ends. Germline CDR1 MNHNS, CDR2 SASEGT. The CDR3 covers 15 residues. The CDR3 protein is CASSEEKVAKNIQYF. The CDR3 nucleotides read TGTGCCAGCAGTGAAGAGAAGGTGGCCAAAAACATTCAGTACTTC.

There are a few counts of this clonotype. The rearrangement joins TRBV24-1 to TRBJ2-1; perhaps TRBD1 as D (6 bases). Trimming removed 6 bases at V and 4 bases at J, with 15 bases between. The CDR3 sequence is 15 residues long. Germline V gene sequence: CDR1 KGHDR, CDR2 SFDVKD. CDR3 amino acids: CATSRTAANYNEQFF. The CDR3 bases are TGTGCCACCAGTCGGACAGCAGCCAATTACAATGAGCAGTTCTTC.

J is TRBJ1-6 and V is TRBV4-1; D gene unclear. This CDR3 is built from 15 residues. Germline CDR1 MGHRA, CDR2 YSYEKL. Trimming took off 0 bases at V and 5 bases at J, with 8 bases between the two ends. The CDR3: CASSQDRADNSPLHF. CDR3 coding DNA: TGCGCCAGCAGCCAAGATAGGGCAGATAATTCACCCCTCCACTTT.

This clonotype was seen only a few times. This chain connects TRBV18 to TRBJ2-1; TRBD2 agrees at 9 bases. The CDR3 is 13 residues long. Germline assignment: CDR1 KGHSH and CDR2 LQKENI. V trimming: 4 bases; J trimming: 11 bases; junction bases outside the gene matches: 6. The CDR3 is CASSRVSGRKQFF. The CDR3 nucleotides are TGTGCCAGCTCACGGGTTAGCGGGAGAAAGCAGTTCTTC. The full variable domain, rest sourced from reference TRBV18 and TRBJ2-1, is NAGVMQNPRHLVRRRGQEARLRCSPMKGHSHVYWYRQLPEEGLKFMVYLQKENIIDESGMPKERFSAEFPKEGPSILRIQQVVRGDSAAYFCASSRVSGRKQFFGPGTRLTVL.

This clonotype was seen a handful of times. CDR3 residues: CASSRRERRHNEQFF. The CDR3 nucleotides read TGTGCCAGCAGTCGTAGGGAGAGGAGACACAATGAGCAGTTCTTC. The chain uses TRBV28 and TRBJ2-1, with D possibly being TRBD2 (5 bases). Trimming removed 5 bases from V and 5 bases from J, with 16 bases in between. Germline-derived CDR1 and CDR2 are MDHEN and SYDVKM. This CDR3 comprises 15 residues.

CDR3 nucleotide sequence: TGCGCCAGCAGCTTCCTACTCCAGACAGGGATAACCTACAATGAGCAGTTCTTC. Protein: CASSFLLQTGITYNEQFF. The V call is TRBV5-1, the J call TRBJ2-1; TRBD1 agrees at 7 bases. V gave up 2 bases and J gave up 2 bases; unmatched junction bases: 13. Germline-derived CDR1 and CDR2 are SGHRS and YFSETQ. CDR3 size: 18 residues.

By share, this clonotype ranks as medium-sized. This chain connects TRBV20-1 to TRBJ2-5; TRBD2 aligns across 9 bases. The CDR3 extends over 16 amino acids. The ends lost 6 bases at V and 4 bases at J; junction bases unmatched: 15. Per the germline V gene, CDR1 is DFQATT and CDR2 is SNEGSKA (reference sequence). The CDR3 DNA reads TGCAGTGCCGCGTCGGGTAGCGGGAGTCGAGGAGAGACCCAGTACTTC. This translates into CSAASGSGSRGETQYF.

This clonotype occurred many times. This chain uses TRBV5-1 with TRBJ2-1, with D perhaps matching TRBD1 or TRBD2 (5 bases each). The CDR3 is made up of 13 amino acids. V shed 5 bases and J shed 3 bases, with 9 bases lying between them. CDR1 SGHRS and CDR2 YFSETQ come from the germline V gene. The CDR3 nucleotides are TGCGCCAGCAGGGGGGAGAGCTACAATGAGCAGTTCTTC. Amino acid sequence: CASRGESYNEQFF.

J is TRBJ2-7 and V is TRBV28; maybe TRBD2 (5 bases). The germline V gene has CDR1 MDHEN and CDR2 SYDVKM. V lost 8 bases, J lost 2 bases, and 16 bases lay in between. The CDR3 runs to 14 residues. CDR3 amino acids: CASETIYAPYEQYF. CDR3 in DNA: TGTGCCAGCGAGACTATCTACGCCCCCTACGAGCAGTACTTC.

This clonotype came up many times. The chain links TRBV25-1 to TRBJ1-2; the D gene is possibly TRBD1 (6 bases). V dropped 5 bases and J dropped 3 bases, with 16 bases sitting between them. The CDR3 sequence is 15 residues long. The germline V gene encodes CDR1 MGHDK and CDR2 SYGVNS. The CDR3 DNA follows: TGTGCCAGCAGTAATGAACAGGGAATTTACTATGGCTACACCTTC. Amino acids: CASSNEQGIYYGYTF.

This clonotype has a handful of counts. The genes are TRBV28 and TRBJ2-7, with 10 bases matching TRBD2. With 6 bases clipped from V and 6 bases from J, the junction kept 8 bases outside the gene matches. The CDR3 loop spans 14 amino acids. Germline V gene sequence: CDR1 MDHEN, CDR2 SYDVKM. CDR3 amino acids: CASSGQRGGPEQYF. CDR3 sequence (DNA): TGTGCCAGCAGCGGGCAGCGGGGGGGCCCCGAGCAGTACTTC.

The rearrangement links TRBV29-1 to TRBJ1-1; no firm D call. The CDR3 runs 12 residues. Trimming took 3 bases from V and 3 from J, leaving 8 bases between them. Germline-derived CDR1 and CDR2 are SQVTM and ANQGSEA. CDR3 in amino acids: CSVDLPYTEAFF. The CDR3 nucleotides read TGCAGCGTTGACTTGCCCTACACTGAAGCTTTCTTT.

This clonotype was picked up many times. This chain joins TRBV6-5 and TRBJ1-3; maybe TRBD1 (6 bases). Deletions cut 6 bases from V and 2 bases from J, with 14 bases between. The CDR3 spans 15 residues. Germline assignment: CDR1 MNHEY and CDR2 SVGAGI. As DNA, the CDR3 is TGTGCCAGCAGCATCGCGGGGGCAACTGGAAACACCATATATTTT. It codes for CASSIAGATGNTIYF.

J is TRBJ1-2 and V is TRBV10-3, with TRBD1 matching over 7 bases. V was pared by 11 bases and J by 4 bases, with 10 bases of the junction left unmatched. Germline lookup yields CDR1 ENHRY and CDR2 SYGVKD. The CDR3 spans 13 residues. The DNA of the CDR3 is TGTGCCTCAGAAGAGACAGGGCGCTATGGCTACACCTTC. Translation gives CASEETGRYGYTF.

This clonotype was detected a few times. V usage is TRBV20-1 and J usage is TRBJ1-6, with 7 bases aligning to TRBD1. Germline loops: CDR1 DFQATT, CDR2 SNEGSKA (reference sequence). This CDR3 region has 15 residues. V was clipped by 6 bases and J by 8 bases; unmatched bases: 13. Here the CDR3 DNA reads TGCAGTGCGGGAGGGACAGCTAAAACTTATTCACCCCTCCACTTT. Residues: CSAGGTAKTYSPLHF.

This clonotype was picked up many times. This chain connects TRBV9 to TRBJ2-1; 7 positions agree with TRBD1. Germline CDR1 and CDR2: SGDLS and YYNGEE. Unmatched junction bases numbered 16, after V lost 4 bases and J lost 9 bases. CDR3 length equals 16 residues. The chain's CDR3 is CASSTKLGGAAFEQFF. Written as DNA, the CDR3 is TGTGCCAGCAGCACCAAGTTAGGGGGCGCGGCTTTTGAGCAGTTCTTC.

The genes are TRBV6-6 and TRBJ2-7, with D possibly being TRBD2 (5 bases). The ends were cut back, 4 bases at V and 2 bases at J, with 9 bases in the middle. Germline assignment: CDR1 MNHNY and CDR2 SVGAGI (reference sequence). The CDR3 is 13 residues long. The CDR3 nucleotides read TGTGCCAGCAGTTCCCAGCGGACCTACGAGCAGTACTTC. Translation gives CASSSQRTYEQYF.

This clonotype counts as medium-sized. The chain employs TRBV28 and TRBJ2-7; D is perhaps TRBD1 or TRBD2 (5 bases each). The germline gives CDR1 MDHEN, CDR2 SYDVKM. The CDR3 has 19 residues. V was clipped by 3 bases and J by 2 bases, with 26 bases between them. The CDR3 spells CASSLVTVRGLVPPYEQYF. CDR3 sequence (DNA): TGTGCCAGCAGTTTGGTTACGGTTCGGGGCCTGGTCCCCCCCTACGAGCAGTACTTC.

At least ten counts were recorded for this clonotype. V usage is TRBV29-1 and J usage is TRBJ1-1; the D is unclear. Between the trimmed V and J ends, which lost 5 bases and 2 bases, there was a span of 9 bases. CDR1 SQVTM and CDR2 ANQGSEA come from the germline V gene. This CDR3 is 12 amino acids long. DNA for the CDR3: TGCAGCGTTTCGGCAGGAAACACTGAAGCTTTCTTT. Protein product: CSVSAGNTEAFF.

With respect to this clonotype: A much larger clone differs by one base, so this may be a read error. The chain uses TRBV7-6 and TRBJ2-7, with no clear D. Per germline, CDR1 SGHVS and CDR2 FNYEAQ. V was trimmed by 2 bases and J by 5 bases, leaving 13 bases between them. The CDR3 runs to 14 residues. The CDR3 region is CASSLTGHEDEQYF. CDR3 DNA sequence: TGTGCCAGCAGCTTAACGGGTCACGAGGACGAGCAGTACTTC. The whole variable domain, remainder taken from reference TRBV7-6 and TRBJ2-7, is GAGVSQSPRYKVTKRGQDVALRCDPISGHVSLYWYRQALGQGPEFLTYFNYEAQQDKSGLPNDRFSAERPEGSISTLTIQRTEQRDSAMYRCASSLTGHEDEQYFGPGTRLTVT.

The chain has TRBV5-1 and TRBJ1-3; 7 positions agree with TRBD1. The CDR3 has 15 amino acids. V was pared by 4 bases and J by 0 bases, with 4 bases of the junction left unmatched. Germline V CDR1 and CDR2: SGHRS, YFSETQ. CDR3 nucleotides: TGCGCCAGCAGCCGGGACAGCACCTCTGGAAACACCATATATTTT. The encoded protein is CASSRDSTSGNTIYF.